This is a list of T cell receptor beta chains from one sample in a study of T cells after yellow fever vaccination. TCRdb processed the 5' RACE reads anew with MiXCR; each CDR3 protein has one entry. Among about 430,000 distinct CDR3 sequences listed, 18% were seen once. The starting material was PBMCs, obtained before the yellow fever booster vaccination. These receptors all stem from a man aged 18 to 30 who received the YFV17D yellow fever vaccine. CDR3s include the opening cysteine and the closing phenylalanine or tryptophan. A D gene is named only where the DNA matches it firmly. Clone sizes are given selectively: once, few, many, or a class where the clone is expanded.

D | J | V | size | DNA | CDR3
- | TRBJ2-3 | TRBV6-5 | many | TGTGCCAGCAGTCTTACTACGCGCACAGATACGCAGTATTTT | CASSLTTRTDTQYF
TRBD2 | TRBJ2-2 | TRBV7-2 | - | TGTGCCAGCAGCTGGGCGGCGGGGGTCGGCACCGGGGAGCTGTTTTTT | CASSWAAGVGTGELFF
- | TRBJ1-2 | TRBV21-1 | - | TGTGCCAGCAGCAAAGGACTTGGGACACCCTTCGGGGGCTACACCTTC | CASSKGLGTPFGGYTF
- | TRBJ1-1 | TRBV7-8 | - | TGTGCCAGCAGACCCTTTGTGGGTTGGTCTGAAGCTTTCTTT | CASRPFVGWSEAFF
TRBD1 | TRBJ1-1 | TRBV12-3/TRBV12-4 | - | TGTGCCAGCGTCCAACGGGGACAGGGTAACACTGAAGCTTTCTTT | CASVQRGQGNTEAFF
- | TRBJ2-1 | TRBV12-3/TRBV12-4 | - | TGTGCCAGCACCCCAAGCTCGGGGAATGAGCAGTTCTTC | CASTPSSGNEQFF
- | TRBJ2-7 | TRBV29-1 | - | TGCAGCGTTGAAATGGCGGACTACGAGCAGTACTTC | CSVEMADYEQYF
- | TRBJ2-4 | TRBV5-1 | - | TGCGCCAGCGAGTCGGGACTGGGAAAAAACATTCAGTACTTC | CASESGLGKNIQYF
- | TRBJ1-5 | TRBV4-3 | many | TGCGCCAGCAGCCAAGATTGGGGGCAGCCCCAGCATTTT | CASSQDWGQPQHF
- | TRBJ2-1 | TRBV6-2/TRBV6-3 | - | TGTGCCAGCAGTTACTCATACGGGGCCGTTTACAATGAGCAGTTCTTC | CASSYSYGAVYNEQFF
- | TRBJ1-5 | TRBV27 | few | TGTGCCAGCAGTTTAGAGCAGTTCAATCAGCCCCAGCATTTT | CASSLEQFNQPQHF
- | TRBJ2-3 | TRBV9 | - | TGTGCCAGCAGCGTAGGAGATGCTGGAGATACGCAGTATTTT | CASSVGDAGDTQYF
- | TRBJ2-6 | TRBV6-1 | - | TGTGCCAGCAGTGGCAGGGACACGAGCTCTGGGGCCAACGTCCTGACTTTC | CASSGRDTSSGANVLTF
- | TRBJ2-7 | TRBV4-3 | - | TGCGCCAGCAGCCAAGGTCCCTTACCGGGACGGTCCTACGAGCAGTACTTC | CASSQGPLPGRSYEQYF
- | TRBJ2-3 | TRBV27 | - | TGTGCCAGCACCTTCGGAGGGGGTCGCACAGATACGCAGTATTTT | CASTFGGGRTDTQYF
- | TRBJ1-3 | TRBV2 | many | TGTGCCAGCAGGCGCCGACAGTTCTCTGGAAACACCATATATTTT | CASRRRQFSGNTIYF
- | TRBJ2-3 | TRBV25-1 | many | TGTGCCAGCAGTGCTTTGGCAGGGAGGTATGTTTTGGATACGCAGTATTTT | CASSALAGRYVLDTQYF